This T cell receptor beta chain was recorded in a study of blood T cell repertoires in COVID-19. Between the trimmed V and J ends, which lost 0 bases and 15 bases, there was a span of 15 bases. CDR1 and CDR2 from the germline V gene are SGHNT and YYREEE (reference sequence). The CDR3 loop spans 13 amino acids. Sequencing was performed with immunoSEQ multiplex PCR; in TCRdb, only in-frame clones are kept and a portion is missing. Counted here are 25,000 to 35,000 clones, about 91% occurring once; the ten biggest clones make up about 48%. The source of this sequence is a human donor with acute or convalescent COVID-19. The donor label of this sample is uncertain. Sequencing input: peripheral blood. J is TRBJ1-4 and V is TRBV5-4; D gene uncertain. The CDR3 reads CASSLAGMRRLFF. CDR3 in DNA: TGTGCCAGCAGCTTGGCCGGGATGAGGAGATTGTTTTTT.